This T cell receptor beta chain was observed in a study of blood T cell repertoires in COVID-19. Study details: In each case, the material was cDNA or gDNA derived from T cells, B-cell-depleted T cells, or PBMCs.

Here immunoSEQ multiplex PCR was the method, and the copy in TCRdb shows in-frame clones only, minus some. The sample comprises 490,000 or so clones, roughly 90% of which are singletons, and 1.5% to 2% rests with the top ten. Germline V gene sequence: CDR1 SGHRS, CDR2 YFSETQ. The CDR3 is made up of 15 amino acids. With V trimmed by 0 bases and J by 3 bases, 3 bases remained unmatched. Those enrolled, adults aged roughly 18 to 95 years, came from 24 US areas. Participants' own reports of clinical history determined their cohort assignment. The origin of this receptor is a middle-aged woman who had recovered from COVID-19. J is TRBJ1-2 and V is TRBV5-1, with 9 positions matching TRBD1. The sequencing input was PBMCs or T cells enriched from blood (not recorded which). CDR3 in amino acids: CASSLDGTGYYGYTF. CDR3 nucleotides: TGCGCCAGCAGCTTGGACGGGACAGGGTACTATGGCTACACCTTC.